These T cell receptor beta chains were read from a single sample in a study of cytomegalovirus exposure and HLA in healthy donors. Generated by immunoSEQ multiplex PCR, the TCRdb table keeps only in-frame clones and is missing some. The sample contains fewer than 200,000 clones, under 90% of which appear only once. The specimen sequenced was PBMCs. The origin of the receptors is a male donor in good health and CMV-seronegative. CDR3s include the opening cysteine and the closing phenylalanine or tryptophan. Each record gives: D gene, J gene, clone size, V gene, CDR3 protein, CDR3 DNA. D genes are given only for firm matches. Some rows have no size entry. The others give once, few or many, or a class for an expanded clone.

d_call: .; j_call: TRBJ1-1; clone_size: .; v_call: TRBV5-1; cdr3_aa: CASSLQGGTPEAFF; cdr3_nt: TGCGCCAGCAGCTTGCAGGGAGGGACCCCTGAAGCTTTCTTT
d_call: TRBD2; j_call: TRBJ2-2; clone_size: .; v_call: TRBV6-1; cdr3_aa: CASLAGVGELFF; cdr3_nt: TGTGCCAGCCTAGCGGGAGTGGGGGAGCTGTTTTTT
d_call: .; j_call: TRBJ2-5; clone_size: .; v_call: TRBV5-1; cdr3_aa: CASSLNPTGNQETQYF; cdr3_nt: TGCGCCAGCAGCTTGAACCCGACAGGTAACCAAGAGACCCAGTACTTC
d_call: .; j_call: TRBJ1-4; clone_size: .; v_call: TRBV5-4; cdr3_aa: CAYCSAALREKLFF; cdr3_nt: TGTGCCTATTGTAGTGCTGCTCTTCGGGAAAAACTGTTTTTT
d_call: .; j_call: TRBJ2-3; clone_size: .; v_call: TRBV11-2; cdr3_aa: CASSLDSASTDTQYF; cdr3_nt: TGTGCCAGCAGCTTAGACAGTGCTAGCACAGATACGCAGTATTTT
d_call: .; j_call: TRBJ2-1; clone_size: .; v_call: TRBV9; cdr3_aa: CASSAETGLSNEQFF; cdr3_nt: TGTGCCAGCAGCGCTGAAACGGGACTCAGCAATGAGCAGTTCTTC
d_call: TRBD2; j_call: TRBJ2-5; clone_size: once; v_call: TRBV4-1; cdr3_aa: CASSQIASGFQETQYF; cdr3_nt: TGCGCCAGCAGCCAAATAGCTAGCGGTTTCCAAGAGACCCAGTACTTC
d_call: TRBD2; j_call: TRBJ2-5; clone_size: .; v_call: TRBV5-6; cdr3_aa: CASSSPGLAEETQYF; cdr3_nt: TGTGCCAGCAGCTCGCCGGGACTAGCGGAAGAGACCCAGTACTTC
d_call: .; j_call: TRBJ2-7; clone_size: .; v_call: TRBV7-2; cdr3_aa: CASSLRISGAYEQYF; cdr3_nt: TGTGCCAGCAGCCTAAGAATCTCGGGAGCCTACGAGCAGTACTTC
d_call: TRBD2; j_call: TRBJ2-7; clone_size: .; v_call: TRBV28; cdr3_aa: CASINGAGGRVYEQYF; cdr3_nt: TGTGCCAGCATCAACGGAGCGGGAGGTCGAGTCTACGAGCAGTACTTC
d_call: TRBD1; j_call: TRBJ1-5; clone_size: .; v_call: TRBV5-4; cdr3_aa: CASSLGGQGNNQPQHF; cdr3_nt: TGTGCCAGCAGCTTGGGGGGACAGGGGAACAATCAGCCCCAGCATTTT
d_call: .; j_call: TRBJ1-2; clone_size: .; v_call: TRBV5-1; cdr3_aa: CASSLEMGGGRGYTF; cdr3_nt: TGCGCCAGCAGCTTAGAGATGGGAGGTGGTAGGGGCTACACCTTC
d_call: TRBD2; j_call: TRBJ2-1; clone_size: .; v_call: TRBV7-7; cdr3_aa: CASSLSGGTYNEQFF; cdr3_nt: TGTGCCAGCAGCCTTAGCGGGGGTACCTACAATGAGCAGTTCTTC
d_call: TRBD1; j_call: TRBJ2-5; clone_size: .; v_call: TRBV5-1; cdr3_aa: CASSQTPGTEETQYF; cdr3_nt: TGCGCCAGCAGCCAGACTCCCGGGACAGAAGAGACCCAGTACTTC
d_call: .; j_call: TRBJ2-7; clone_size: .; v_call: TRBV7-8; cdr3_aa: CASSVSGPYEQYF; cdr3_nt: TGTGCCAGCAGCGTCTCAGGGCCATACGAGCAGTACTTC
d_call: TRBD1; j_call: TRBJ2-7; clone_size: .; v_call: TRBV2; cdr3_aa: CASSAGTGAPYEQYF; cdr3_nt: TGTGCCAGCAGTGCCGGGACAGGAGCCCCCTACGAGCAGTACTTC
d_call: TRBD2; j_call: TRBJ2-7; clone_size: .; v_call: TRBV7-2; cdr3_aa: CASSGAGTTAYEQYF; cdr3_nt: TGTGCCAGCAGCGGTGCAGGGACTACAGCCTACGAGCAGTACTTC
d_call: TRBD2; j_call: TRBJ2-1; clone_size: once; v_call: TRBV7-9; cdr3_aa: CASRASGGPYNEQFF; cdr3_nt: TGTGCCAGCAGGGCTAGCGGGGGACCCTACAATGAGCAGTTCTTC
d_call: .; j_call: TRBJ2-5; clone_size: .; v_call: TRBV9; cdr3_aa: CASSVEAVQETQYF; cdr3_nt: TGTGCCAGCAGCGTAGAGGCGGTCCAAGAGACCCAGTACTTC
d_call: .; j_call: TRBJ1-2; clone_size: .; v_call: TRBV28; cdr3_aa: CASSLVTGSLYGYTF; cdr3_nt: TGTGCCAGCAGTTTAGTAACAGGGAGTCTCTATGGCTACACCTTC
d_call: .; j_call: TRBJ1-2; clone_size: .; v_call: TRBV25-1; cdr3_aa: CASSRGRGGGYTF; cdr3_nt: TGTGCCAGCAGCAGGGGCCGCGGGGGGGGCTACACCTTC
d_call: TRBD2; j_call: TRBJ2-2; clone_size: few; v_call: TRBV5-6; cdr3_aa: CASSLGPGLRTGELFF; cdr3_nt: TGTGCCAGCAGCTTAGGTCCGGGACTACGCACCGGGGAGCTGTTTTTT
d_call: TRBD2; j_call: TRBJ2-7; clone_size: .; v_call: TRBV28; cdr3_aa: CASRSPGTSGYEQYF; cdr3_nt: TGTGCCAGCAGGAGCCCCGGGACTAGCGGGTACGAGCAGTACTTC
d_call: TRBD1; j_call: TRBJ1-1; clone_size: .; v_call: TRBV7-3; cdr3_aa: CASSSPPGQHIMNTEAFF; cdr3_nt: TGTGCCAGCAGCTCTCCCCCGGGACAGCACATCATGAACACTGAAGCTTTCTTT
d_call: .; j_call: TRBJ1-4; clone_size: .; v_call: TRBV2; cdr3_aa: CASSEQNSSNEKLFF; cdr3_nt: TGTGCCAGCAGTGAACAGAATTCGTCTAATGAAAAACTGTTTTTT
d_call: .; j_call: TRBJ1-1; clone_size: few; v_call: TRBV11-1; cdr3_aa: CASSLVTKEDTEAFF; cdr3_nt: TGTGCCAGCAGCTTAGTCACCAAGGAGGACACTGAAGCTTTCTTT
d_call: TRBD2; j_call: TRBJ2-2; clone_size: few; v_call: TRBV9; cdr3_aa: CASSVAGTSGPLNTGELFF; cdr3_nt: TGTGCCAGCAGCGTAGCGGGGACTAGCGGGCCCCTAAACACCGGGGAGCTGTTTTTT
d_call: .; j_call: TRBJ1-2; clone_size: once; v_call: TRBV6-1; cdr3_aa: CASSALRAQGEGGYTF; cdr3_nt: TGTGCCAGCAGTGCCCTGAGGGCACAGGGTGAGGGTGGCTACACCTTC
d_call: TRBD1; j_call: TRBJ1-2; clone_size: few; v_call: TRBV6-1; cdr3_aa: CASSHTTGGYYGYTF; cdr3_nt: TGTGCCAGCAGCCACACCACAGGGGGGTACTATGGCTACACCTTC
d_call: .; j_call: TRBJ1-3; clone_size: .; v_call: TRBV7-9; cdr3_aa: CASREAISSGNTIYF; cdr3_nt: TGTGCCAGCCGGGAGGCGATTAGCTCTGGAAACACCATATATTTT
d_call: .; j_call: TRBJ1-6; clone_size: .; v_call: TRBV19; cdr3_aa: CASSPTGVLLHF; cdr3_nt: TGTGCCAGTAGTCCAACCGGGGTTCTCCTCCACTTT
d_call: .; j_call: TRBJ2-7; clone_size: .; v_call: TRBV30; cdr3_aa: CAWSLEGEQYF; cdr3_nt: TGTGCCTGGAGTTTGGAGGGCGAGCAGTACTTC
d_call: .; j_call: TRBJ2-5; clone_size: once; v_call: TRBV15; cdr3_aa: CATSRPSASGSETQYF; cdr3_nt: TGTGCCACCAGCAGGCCCTCGGCGTCAGGCTCAGAGACCCAGTACTTC
d_call: .; j_call: TRBJ1-1; clone_size: .; v_call: TRBV19; cdr3_aa: CASSIFPRGAGTEAFF; cdr3_nt: TGTGCCAGTAGTATTTTTCCTCGGGGGGCGGGCACTGAAGCTTTCTTT
d_call: TRBD2; j_call: TRBJ2-1; clone_size: .; v_call: TRBV7-9; cdr3_aa: CASSLLAGDNNEQFF; cdr3_nt: TGTGCCAGCAGCTTATTAGCGGGAGATAACAATGAGCAGTTCTTC
d_call: TRBD2; j_call: TRBJ2-7; clone_size: .; v_call: TRBV5-1; cdr3_aa: CASSLVGGTSYEQYF; cdr3_nt: TGCGCCAGCAGCTTGGTCGGGGGGACCTCCTACGAGCAGTACTTC
d_call: .; j_call: TRBJ2-3; clone_size: .; v_call: TRBV7-3; cdr3_aa: CASSLWGSGYTDTQYF; cdr3_nt: TGTGCCAGCAGCTTATGGGGTAGCGGATACACAGATACGCAGTATTTT
d_call: TRBD2; j_call: TRBJ2-1; clone_size: .; v_call: TRBV5-1; cdr3_aa: CASSFRLAGGVGNEQFF; cdr3_nt: TGCGCCAGCAGCTTTCGTCTAGCGGGGGGGGTCGGGAATGAGCAGTTCTTC
d_call: .; j_call: TRBJ2-3; clone_size: .; v_call: TRBV18; cdr3_aa: CASSPTGLADTQYF; cdr3_nt: TGTGCCAGCTCACCTACAGGGTTGGCAGATACGCAGTATTTT
d_call: .; j_call: TRBJ2-1; clone_size: few; v_call: TRBV7-9; cdr3_aa: CSSSLGGAAEGLEQFF; cdr3_nt: TGTTCCAGCAGCTTAGGAGGTGCGGCCGAAGGCCTTGAGCAGTTCTTC
d_call: .; j_call: TRBJ1-1; clone_size: .; v_call: TRBV7-2; cdr3_aa: CASSFGGWTEAFF; cdr3_nt: TGTGCCAGCAGCTTCGGAGGTTGGACTGAAGCTTTCTTT
d_call: .; j_call: TRBJ1-2; clone_size: once; v_call: TRBV5-6; cdr3_aa: CASGGTGQGYTF; cdr3_nt: TGTGCCAGCGGGGGCACAGGTCAAGGCTACACCTTC
d_call: TRBD1; j_call: TRBJ1-5; clone_size: .; v_call: TRBV30; cdr3_aa: CAWSVQLRQGRGVGQPQHF; cdr3_nt: TGTGCCTGGAGTGTACAATTGCGACAGGGGCGAGGGGTGGGACAGCCCCAGCATTTT
d_call: TRBD1; j_call: TRBJ1-1; clone_size: .; v_call: TRBV6-5; cdr3_aa: CASSYPGTGNTEAFF; cdr3_nt: TGTGCCAGCAGTTACCCCGGGACAGGTAACACTGAAGCTTTCTTT
d_call: .; j_call: TRBJ1-1; clone_size: once; v_call: TRBV6-5; cdr3_aa: CASGGGWATEAFF; cdr3_nt: TGTGCCAGCGGGGGAGGTTGGGCCACTGAAGCTTTCTTT
d_call: TRBD1; j_call: TRBJ2-1; clone_size: .; v_call: TRBV7-2; cdr3_aa: CASSPGDRLYNEQFF; cdr3_nt: TGTGCCAGCAGCCCCGGGGACAGACTCTACAATGAGCAGTTCTTC
d_call: .; j_call: TRBJ1-2; clone_size: .; v_call: TRBV7-9; cdr3_aa: CASSHPLANGYTF; cdr3_nt: TGTGCCAGCAGCCACCCGTTGGCAAATGGCTACACCTTC
d_call: .; j_call: TRBJ2-1; clone_size: .; v_call: TRBV14; cdr3_aa: CASSGKPTAYNEQFF; cdr3_nt: TGTGCCAGTAGCGGAAAACCTACAGCCTACAATGAGCAGTTCTTC
d_call: .; j_call: TRBJ2-1; clone_size: .; v_call: TRBV7-3; cdr3_aa: CASSFQGGPSYNEQFF; cdr3_nt: TGTGCCAGCAGCTTCCAGGGGGGCCCTTCCTACAATGAGCAGTTCTTC
d_call: .; j_call: TRBJ1-1; clone_size: .; v_call: TRBV27; cdr3_aa: CASSTPRMNTEAFF; cdr3_nt: TGTGCCAGCAGTACCCCCAGGATGAACACTGAAGCTTTCTTT
d_call: TRBD1; j_call: TRBJ1-6; clone_size: few; v_call: TRBV28; cdr3_aa: CASRTGTGDLLALHF; cdr3_nt: TGTGCCAGCAGAACCGGGACAGGGGATCTTTTAGCCCTCCACTTT
d_call: TRBD1; j_call: TRBJ1-2; clone_size: .; v_call: TRBV25-1; cdr3_aa: CASRGQGAPGYTF; cdr3_nt: TGTGCCAGCAGAGGACAGGGGGCGCCCGGCTACACCTTC